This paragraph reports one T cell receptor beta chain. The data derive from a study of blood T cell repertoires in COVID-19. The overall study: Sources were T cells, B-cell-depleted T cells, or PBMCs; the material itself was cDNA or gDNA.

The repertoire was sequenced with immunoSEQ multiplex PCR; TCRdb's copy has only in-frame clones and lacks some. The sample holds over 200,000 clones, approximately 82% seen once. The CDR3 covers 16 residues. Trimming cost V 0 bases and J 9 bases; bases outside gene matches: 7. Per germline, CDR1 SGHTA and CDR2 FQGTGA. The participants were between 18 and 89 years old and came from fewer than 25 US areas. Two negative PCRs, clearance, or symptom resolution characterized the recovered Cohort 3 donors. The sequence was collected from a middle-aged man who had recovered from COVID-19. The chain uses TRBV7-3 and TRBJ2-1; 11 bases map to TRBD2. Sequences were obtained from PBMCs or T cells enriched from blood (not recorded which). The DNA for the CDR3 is TGTGCCAGCAGCTTAACAAGTAGCGGGGGGGCCCTTGAGCAGTTCTTC. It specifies CASSLTSSGGALEQFF.